This note documents a single TCR beta chain sequence. With V trimmed by 7 bases and J by 5 bases, 11 bases remained unmatched. CDR3 size: 14 residues. Germline V gene data show CDR1 as SQVTM and CDR2 as ANQGSEA. The repertoire was sequenced with immunoSEQ multiplex PCR; TCRdb's copy has only in-frame clones and lacks some. Of roughly 150,000 clones in the sample, 93% were seen once. The data originate from a study of control samples from healthy donors and cancer patients. V usage is TRBV29-1 and J usage is TRBJ2-5; 9 bases fit TRBD1. The sequenced material came from blood. The origin of this receptor is a man aged 50-60 years in good health. DNA for the CDR3: TGCAGCGCCGGGACAGGGTCCCTCGGGGAGACCCAGTACTTC. It encodes CSAGTGSLGETQYF.